The clone carrying this T cell receptor beta chain has just a few counts. This sample was included in a study of T-cell memory formation after mild COVID-19. Germline V gives CDR1 SGHDT, CDR2 YYEEEE. The length of the CDR3 is 16 residues. V lost 4 bases and J lost 3; bases outside the gene matches: 8. TCRdb analysed the 5' RACE reads with MiXCR anew, one entry per CDR3 protein. The table shows roughly 250,000 distinct CDR3 sequences, with around 15% occurring only once. Source material: PBMCs or a T cell subset sorted from them (not recorded which). The receptor comes from a man aged 18 to 29 who had mild COVID-19 (a few samples of this study predate the infection). Cell type and time point are not known. The genes are TRBV5-6 and TRBJ1-2; 11 nucleotides align to TRBD1. DNA of the CDR3: TGTGCCAGCAGCCCGCTGGGACAGGGGGAAGACTATGGCTACACCTTC. As protein: CASSPLGQGEDYGYTF.